One and the same sample provided the 8 T cell receptor beta chains below, sequenced in a study of CD8 T cells in ankylosing spondylitis. Overall study findings and caveats: About 8 highly homologous variants made up a TCR beta motif, and this motif appeared characteristic of ankylosing spondylitis blood.

These receptors are not linked to any known antigen. TCRdb re-called the 5' RACE reads with MiXCR, one entry per CDR3 protein. The sample holds about 540,000 distinct CDR3 sequences; over 9.5% are singletons and the top ten take over 6.5%. Sequenced sample: blood, either unsorted or a sorted T cell fraction (not recorded which). These receptors came from a male donor with ankylosing spondylitis.

In DNA, the CDR3 is TGCAGTGCTTCAGGGGCCCTGGGGGAAAAACTGTTTTTT. It is translated as CSASGALGEKLFF. The V call is TRBV20-1, the J call TRBJ1-4; tentative D call: TRBD1 (6 bases). This CDR3 has 13 amino acids. V lost 5 bases to trimming and J lost 8 bases, with 15 bases between them. The germline CDR1 and CDR2 sequences are DFQATT and SNEGSKA (reference sequence).

There are many counts of this clonotype. The chain couples TRBV4-1 to TRBJ1-5, with 8 bases fitting TRBD1. This CDR3 region has 16 residues. J lost 5 bases, V lost 4 bases, and 10 bases had no gene match. Germline assignment: CDR1 MGHRA and CDR2 YSYEKL. The CDR3 loop is CASSRGQGGGDQPQHF. CDR3 DNA sequence: TGCGCCAGCAGCCGCGGACAGGGCGGAGGAGATCAGCCCCAGCATTTT.

The CDR3 bases are TGTGCCATCAGCGGGAGGGCCGAGGAGACCCAGTACTTC. Translated: CAISGRAEETQYF. The chain is built from TRBV10-3 and TRBJ2-5; TRBD2 matches 8 bases. The CDR3 extends over 13 amino acids. Trimming cost V 6 bases and J 5 bases; bases outside gene matches: 5. The germline CDR1 and CDR2 sequences are ENHRY and SYGVKD.

V and J are TRBV20-1 and TRBJ2-7; 8 bases map to TRBD2. After removal of 3 bases from V and 6 bases from J, the junction contained 10 bases not matched to a gene. The CDR3 contains 14 residues. Germline V CDR1 and CDR2: DFQATT, SNEGSKA (reference sequence). The CDR3: CSASQTSEGGEQYF. As DNA, the CDR3 is TGCAGTGCTAGCCAGACTAGCGAGGGAGGCGAGCAGTACTTC.

This clonotype was seen just once. The rearrangement uses TRBV29-1 and TRBJ2-1, with 14 bases that match TRBD2. CDR1 and CDR2 (germline): SQVTM, ANQGSEA. The CDR3 runs 15 residues. Trimming removed 1 base from V and 6 bases from J; junction bases left unmatched: 2. CDR3 region: CSVEGGLAGVNEQFF. The CDR3 nucleotides read TGCAGCGTTGAAGGGGGACTAGCGGGAGTCAATGAGCAGTTCTTC.

This clonotype came up many times. The V and J genes are TRBV10-3 and TRBJ2-2; 8 bases line up with TRBD1. Germline assignment: CDR1 ENHRY and CDR2 SYGVKD. The CDR3 length is 15 residues. The junction had 7 bases not matched to a gene; V was cut back by 5 bases and J by 5 bases. CDR3 sequence reads: CAISQGQGETGELFF. The CDR3 region has the DNA TGTGCCATCAGTCAAGGACAGGGCGAAACCGGGGAGCTGTTTTTT.

This clonotype has just a few counts. The rearrangement uses TRBV3-1 and TRBJ2-7; no reliable D call. The CDR3 has 13 residues. The V gene's germline CDR1 is LGHDT and CDR2 YNNKEL (reference sequence). V was cut by 6 bases and J by 4 bases, with 13 bases left in between. As DNA, the CDR3 is TGTGCCAGCAGTCCTTCGCTCAATTACGAGCAGTACTTC. It codes for CASSPSLNYEQYF.

The genes are TRBV20-1 and TRBJ1-4, with D unclear. Germline V gene data show CDR1 as DFQATT and CDR2 as SNEGSKA (reference sequence). This CDR3 comprises 12 residues. V was cut by 6 bases and J by 4 bases, with 9 bases left in between. Here the CDR3 reads CSARGVNEKLFF. CDR3 bases: TGCAGTGCCCGAGGTGTTAATGAAAAACTGTTTTTT.